The T cell receptor beta chain under discussion was sequenced for a study of TIL therapy for anti-PD-1-resistant metastatic lung cancer. At the level of the study: Tumors carried a median approximately 1.6 non-synonymous mutations per megabase.

Germline CDR1 is SNHLY and CDR2 is FYNNEI. Trimming pared 6 bases from V and 0 bases from J, leaving 12 bases between. The CDR3 sequence is 14 residues long. Worth noting for this clone: What it recognizes is unknown.

Broader study findings: Infused TIL clonotypes partially replaced the baseline blood repertoire, then decayed over months.

The time point here: pre-treatment sample, taken before nivolumab and TIL therapy. This was the immunoSEQ v3 assay. The protocol was immunoSEQ multiplex PCR, while the TCRdb copy is restricted to in-frame clones and leaves out a portion. The sample shows about 17,000 clones, about 80% of them seen only once. The TCR comes from a person aged 25 to 80 with non-small cell lung cancer. This chain joins TRBV2 and TRBJ2-7, with D possibly matching TRBD1 (6 bases). Sequences were derived from blood, sampled at baseline. The CDR3 protein is CASRNRDNSYEQYF. The CDR3 coding sequence is TGTGCCAGCAGAAACCGGGACAACTCCTACGAGCAGTACTTC.